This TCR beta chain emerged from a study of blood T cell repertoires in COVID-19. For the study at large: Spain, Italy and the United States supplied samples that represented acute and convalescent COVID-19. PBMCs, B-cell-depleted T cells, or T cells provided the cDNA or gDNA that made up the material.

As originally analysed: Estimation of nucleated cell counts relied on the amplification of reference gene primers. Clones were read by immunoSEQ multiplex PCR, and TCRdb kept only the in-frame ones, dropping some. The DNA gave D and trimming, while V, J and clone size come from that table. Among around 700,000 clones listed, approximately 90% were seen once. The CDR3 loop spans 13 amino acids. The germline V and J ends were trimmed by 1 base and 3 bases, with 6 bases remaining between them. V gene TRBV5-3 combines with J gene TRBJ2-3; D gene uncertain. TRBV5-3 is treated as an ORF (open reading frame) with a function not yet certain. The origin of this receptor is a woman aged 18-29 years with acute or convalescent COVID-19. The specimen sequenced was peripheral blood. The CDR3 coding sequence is TGTGCCAGAAGCTTGCCCGGGACAGATACGCAGTATTTT. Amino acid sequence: CARSLPGTDTQYF.